These 8 T cell receptor beta chains came from one sample sequenced in a study of human T cells and chemical hapten exposure. TCRdb re-called the RACE reads through MiXCR, storing one row per CDR3 protein. Of about 400,000 distinct CDR3 sequences in the sample, about 6% were seen once. Stated time point: patch test 2, 6 weeks after DPC sensitization. The sample's treatment: therapeutic diphenylcyclopropenone sensitization with weekly scalp DPC. This specimen consisted of whole blood, obtained in connection with sensitization to the hapten diphenylcyclopropenone (DPC). The receptors originated from a young woman with alopecia areata. Some clones in this sample may be carry-over from other donors' samples.

This clonotype was observed a handful of times. V gene TRBV27 combines with J gene TRBJ2-1; 10 bases are shared with TRBD2. After removal of 6 bases from V and 8 bases from J, the junction contained 7 bases not matched to a gene. Germline V lookup: CDR1 MNHEY, CDR2 SMNVEV (reference sequence). CDR3 size: 14 residues. The chain's CDR3 is CASRDSGGSYEQFF. For the CDR3, the DNA is TGTGCCAGCAGGGATAGCGGGGGGTCCTATGAGCAGTTCTTC.

This clonotype was seen only a few times. The rearrangement joins TRBV5-1 to TRBJ2-2; maybe TRBD2 (6 bases). Germline CDR1 is SGHRS and CDR2 is YFSETQ. The CDR3 extends over 16 amino acids. Trimming took 7 bases from V and 13 from J, leaving 29 bases between them. CDR3: CASDTGKIGTPGGLFF. As DNA, the CDR3 is TGCGCCAGCGACACTGGAAAAATCGGGACTCCCGGAGGGCTGTTTTTT.

This clonotype has ten or more counts. The chain joins TRBV7-6 to TRBJ1-4; tentatively, D is TRBD1 (6 bases). The CDR3 is 14 residues long. The germline V gene encodes CDR1 SGHVS and CDR2 FNYEAQ. Trimming took 4 bases from V and 10 from J, leaving 16 bases between them. CDR3 in DNA: TGTGCCAGCAGCTCAACTCCAGGGGTCGGAAAACTGTTTTTT. It yields the protein CASSSTPGVGKLFF.

This clonotype was seen a few times. The rearrangement links TRBV5-6 to TRBJ1-6; D remains unclear. The CDR3 has 13 amino acids. CDR1 and CDR2 (germline): SGHDT, YYEEEE. V lost 4 bases and J 10 bases, leaving 12 bases between the germline ends. CDR3 nucleotides: TGTGCCAGCAGCCCAACTCAGCTCTCACCCCTCCACTTT. As protein: CASSPTQLSPLHF.

This clonotype was seen more than once but under ten times. The chain uses TRBV10-3 and TRBJ2-5; TRBD2 matches at 10 bases. The CDR3 extends over 15 amino acids. The germline gives CDR1 ENHRY, CDR2 SYGVKD. J gave up 5 bases and V 8 bases, and 11 bases lay outside the gene matches. Written as DNA, the CDR3 is TGTGCCATCCAGAGGAGCGGGGGGGCCGAGGAGACCCAGTACTTC. It codes for CAIQRSGGAEETQYF.

This clonotype came up many times. The V gene is TRBV5-6, the J gene TRBJ2-2; 7 bases are a match to TRBD1. This CDR3 spans 15 amino acids. Germline-derived CDR1 and CDR2 are SGHDT and YYEEEE. V was clipped by 1 base and J by 5 bases; unmatched bases: 5. Here the CDR3 reads CASSLKQGRTGELFF. CDR3 coding DNA: TGTGCCAGCAGCTTGAAACAGGGGCGGACCGGGGAGCTGTTTTTT.

This clonotype was picked up many times. J is TRBJ2-6 and V is TRBV6-2 or TRBV6-3; no clear D gene. Trimming left V 2 bases short and J 4 bases short, with 12 bases between. Germline assignment: CDR1 MNHEY and CDR2 SVGEGT. CDR3 length: 16 residues. The CDR3 bases are TGTGCCAGCAGTTACAAAAAGATGAAAGGGGCCAACGTCCTGACTTTC. Its protein is CASSYKKMKGANVLTF.

This clonotype was recorded many times. The chain uses TRBV5-5 and TRBJ1-5; TRBD1 agrees at 7 bases. Germline V CDR1 and CDR2: SGHKS, YYEKEE (reference sequence). The CDR3 spans 18 residues. V trimming: 1 base; J trimming: 0 bases; junction bases outside the gene matches: 10. CDR3 residues: CASSLYPPQGNSNQPQHF. The CDR3 coding sequence is TGTGCCAGCAGCTTGTACCCGCCACAGGGGAATAGCAATCAGCCCCAGCATTTT.